The entry below gives a single T cell receptor beta chain sequence along with its context. Antigen specificity is unknown. Germline CDR1 and CDR2: ENHRY and SYGVKD. The CDR3 is made up of 13 amino acids. V lost 6 bases and J lost 1, with 9 bases in between. Clones were read by immunoSEQ multiplex PCR, and TCRdb kept only the in-frame ones, dropping some. Seen here are about 16,000 clones, roughly 88% observed once, and the top ten hold around 3%. The data derive from a study of T cell clonotyping in hematopoietic cell transplantation. Notes on the study in general: Cells were unsorted, so CD4 and CD8 contributions were not separated. Pathologically expanded recipient clonotypes increased progressively from day 30 to day 180 as diversity fell. At the given depth, recipient repertoires were over 95% de novo clonotypes.

The sequence was collected from a man aged 45-60 years in good health. Some clones in this sample may be carry-over from other donors' samples. The chain carries TRBV10-3 and TRBJ1-1, with D perhaps matching TRBD1 (5 bases). Sequencing used peripheral blood mononuclear cells. The CDR3 DNA follows: TGTGCCATCAGGGGACCCGGGAACACTGAAGCTTTCTTT. Its translation is CAIRGPGNTEAFF.